A selection of T cell receptor beta chains follows, all from one sample in a study of naive and memory T cell subsets. TCRdb ran MiXCR on the UMI-ligation and nested PCR reads and lists one entry per CDR3 protein. In the table there are approximately 140,000 distinct CDR3 sequences, about 20% of which are singletons. The material sequenced was naive CD8+ T cells from blood. The receptors were sampled from a human donor in good health. CDR3s include the opening cysteine and the closing phenylalanine or tryptophan. A D gene is named only where the DNA matches it firmly. Clone size is shown for a subset of rows, as once, few, many or a class of expanded clone.

j_call	v_call	clone_size	d_call	cdr3_aa	cdr3_nt
TRBJ1-1	TRBV29-1	.	.	CSVEVGEAAFF	TGCAGCGTTGAAGTGGGTGAGGCGGCTTTCTTT
TRBJ1-4	TRBV29-1	.	.	CSVVPQSGTLFF	TGCAGCGTTGTGCCCCAATCCGGGACACTGTTTTTT
TRBJ2-7	TRBV29-1	few	.	CSVIGHEGSLNEQYF	TGCAGCGTCATAGGCCACGAGGGTTCGCTGAACGAGCAGTACTTC
TRBJ1-1	TRBV12-3/TRBV12-4	.	.	CASSHAGNTEAFF	TGTGCCAGCAGTCATGCAGGGAACACTGAAGCTTTCTTT
TRBJ2-1	TRBV7-6	.	TRBD1	CASSPTGGEVYEQFF	TGTGCCAGCAGCCCCACAGGGGGCGAGGTCTATGAGCAGTTCTTC
TRBJ2-3	TRBV3-1	.	.	CASSQDWGMGPNTDTQYF	TGTGCCAGCAGCCAAGATTGGGGGATGGGCCCTAACACAGATACGCAGTATTTT
TRBJ1-1	TRBV6-5	.	TRBD1	CASSPTGWGTEAFF	TGTGCCAGCAGCCCGACAGGGTGGGGCACTGAAGCTTTCTTT
TRBJ2-7	TRBV15	few	.	CATSREYDDSYEQYF	TGTGCCACCAGCAGAGAGTATGATGACTCCTACGAGCAGTACTTC
TRBJ2-1	TRBV19	.	TRBD1	CATRPGQGENEQFF	TGTGCCACTAGGCCGGGACAGGGGGAGAATGAGCAGTTCTTC
TRBJ2-7	TRBV19	many	.	CASSPTSSYEQYF	TGTGCCAGTAGCCCGACTAGCTCCTACGAGCAGTACTTC
TRBJ2-7	TRBV5-1	.	TRBD2	CASSMEPSGYYEQYF	TGCGCCAGCAGCATGGAGCCTAGCGGCTACTACGAGCAGTACTTC
TRBJ2-4	TRBV4-3	few	.	CASSPAAQEHIQYF	TGCGCCAGCAGCCCTGCTGCCCAGGAACACATTCAGTACTTC
TRBJ1-1	TRBV5-1	.	TRBD1	CASSEGQGMDTEAFF	TGCGCCAGCAGCGAAGGACAGGGGATGGACACTGAAGCTTTCTTT
TRBJ2-7	TRBV29-1	.	.	CSVGTQEAEQYF	TGCAGCGTTGGCACCCAGGAGGCCGAGCAGTACTTC
TRBJ2-3	TRBV7-6	few	.	CASSITDTQYF	TGTGCCAGCAGCATAACAGATACGCAGTATTTT
TRBJ2-1	TRBV12-5	.	TRBD2	CASGLGLAAGGDEQFF	TGTGCTAGTGGTTTGGGACTAGCGGCGGGGGGTGATGAGCAGTTCTTC
TRBJ2-7	TRBV27	many	.	CASSFASGWDTPYEQYF	TGTGCCAGCAGTTTCGCGTCGGGGTGGGATACACCCTACGAGCAGTACTTC
TRBJ2-7	TRBV20-1	.	.	CSARSTNSYEQYF	TGCAGTGCTAGATCGACTAACTCCTACGAGCAGTACTTC
TRBJ1-6	TRBV4-1	.	.	CASSQTTDDNSPLHF	TGCGCCAGCAGCCAGACGACAGACGATAATTCACCCCTCCACTTT
TRBJ2-7	TRBV12-3/TRBV12-4	.	.	CASSQKEAFYEQYF	TGTGCCAGCAGCCAAAAGGAGGCTTTCTACGAGCAGTACTTC
TRBJ2-1	TRBV25-1	.	.	CASSEFRADSYNEQFF	TGTGCCAGCAGTGAATTTCGGGCGGATTCCTACAATGAGCAGTTCTTC
TRBJ2-1	TRBV3-1	few	TRBD2	CASSQDSPSLAGYNEQFF	TGTGCCAGCAGCCAAGATAGCCCTTCGCTAGCGGGTTACAATGAGCAGTTCTTC
TRBJ2-4	TRBV27	.	.	CASSRVGDIQYF	TGTGCCAGCAGTAGGGTAGGCGACATTCAGTACTTC
TRBJ1-3	TRBV7-6	.	.	CASSLIGSSGNTIYF	TGTGCCAGCAGCTTAATAGGGTCCTCTGGAAACACCATATATTTT
TRBJ1-4	TRBV3-1	.	.	CASSTRWGADEKLFF	TGTGCCAGCAGCACAAGGTGGGGGGCGGATGAAAAACTGTTTTTT
TRBJ2-7	TRBV28	.	.	CASSPRAYEQYF	TGTGCCAGCAGTCCCCGAGCCTACGAGCAGTACTTC
TRBJ2-1	TRBV12-3/TRBV12-4	.	.	CASTLDSHGSYNEQFF	TGTGCCAGCACCTTGGACTCACACGGCTCCTACAATGAGCAGTTCTTC
TRBJ2-1	TRBV7-9	few	TRBD2	CASSQAITSGNEQFF	TGTGCCAGCAGCCAAGCGATTACTAGCGGCAATGAGCAGTTCTTC
TRBJ2-1	TRBV29-1	.	TRBD2	CSVEDGASGPPEQFF	TGCAGCGTTGAAGATGGGGCTAGCGGGCCGCCTGAGCAGTTCTTC
TRBJ2-3	TRBV10-3	few	TRBD1	CAISESIVSGGLTDTQYF	TGTGCCATCAGTGAGTCGATCGTCTCAGGGGGCCTCACAGATACGCAGTATTTT
TRBJ2-1	TRBV19	many	.	CASSSKRNSYNEQFF	TGTGCCAGTAGTTCTAAGCGGAACTCCTACAATGAGCAGTTCTTC
TRBJ1-1	TRBV28	.	TRBD1	CASSGDRGSYGDDTEAFF	TGTGCCAGCAGTGGGGACAGGGGAAGTTATGGGGATGACACTGAAGCTTTCTTT
TRBJ1-1	TRBV4-3	few	.	CASSHGPLEAFF	TGCGCCAGCAGCCACGGGCCACTTGAAGCTTTCTTT
TRBJ2-1	TRBV6-1	.	TRBD1	CASSDDMGTDNEQFF	TGTGCCAGCAGTGATGATATGGGGACAGACAATGAGCAGTTCTTC
TRBJ2-7	TRBV3-1	.	.	CASSKRTSYEQYF	TGTGCCAGCAGCAAGCGGACCTCCTACGAGCAGTACTTC
TRBJ2-5	TRBV6-5	.	TRBD1	CASSYRTGGETQYF	TGTGCCAGCAGTTATAGAACAGGGGGGGAGACCCAGTACTTC
TRBJ1-5	TRBV27	few	.	CASSKTAINQPQHF	TGTGCCAGCAGCAAGACGGCAATCAATCAGCCCCAGCATTTT
TRBJ2-1	TRBV4-1	.	.	CASSLLFRAGSYNEQFF	TGCGCCAGCAGCCTCCTCTTTCGGGCGGGCTCCTACAATGAGCAGTTCTTC
TRBJ2-3	TRBV6-5	.	TRBD1	CASSPGQTYYTDTQYF	TGTGCCAGCAGTCCGGGACAGACATATTACACAGATACGCAGTATTTT